This note documents a single T cell receptor beta chain sequence. With 3 bases clipped from V and 1 base from J, the junction kept 15 bases outside the gene matches. The CDR3 totals 19 residues. These data belong to a study of blood T cells in healthy people across ages. Sample-barcoded 5' priming and a J-beta primer mix drove a second PCR of about 7 to 12 cycles. Each CDR3 protein is one row after TCRdb ran MiXCR on the 5' RACE reads. The sample holds fewer than 2 million distinct CDR3 sequences, roughly 43% seen once. The V and J genes are TRBV12-3 or TRBV12-4 and TRBJ1-5, with 7 nucleotides matching TRBD1. This TCR derives from a human donor in good health. Sequenced input: blood. Written as DNA, the CDR3 is TGTGCCAGCAGTTTCACAATCCCCTACAGGGGCGGCAGCAATCAGCCCCAGCATTTT. Translating it yields CASSFTIPYRGGSNQPQHF.